This TCR beta chain was documented in a study of response to subunit inactivated influenza vaccine. Study results and limitations: Each seasonal flu vaccination may recruit only limited new T cells, authors suggested.

This clonotype has more than one count but fewer than ten. The antigen is not known. The DNA is omitted, as the CDR3 cannot be located on it reliably, and the CDR3 follows TCRdb's listing. From the RT-PCR reads, TCRdb called clonotypes with MiXCR, one entry per CDR3 protein. There are hundreds of thousands of distinct CDR3 sequences in the sample; about 14% occur only once, and 7.6% lies in the top ten. From its first to its last residue, the CDR3 has 14 amino acids. J is TRBJ1-2 and V is TRBV21-1; the D call TRBD1 from the table was never checked on the DNA. TRBV21-1 is labeled a pseudogene. The sequence was collected from a man in his fifties or sixties who received an inactivated influenza vaccine. Source: PBMCs from blood, taken 14 to 15 days before vaccination. The CDR3 sequence is CASSKVGQGNGYTF.